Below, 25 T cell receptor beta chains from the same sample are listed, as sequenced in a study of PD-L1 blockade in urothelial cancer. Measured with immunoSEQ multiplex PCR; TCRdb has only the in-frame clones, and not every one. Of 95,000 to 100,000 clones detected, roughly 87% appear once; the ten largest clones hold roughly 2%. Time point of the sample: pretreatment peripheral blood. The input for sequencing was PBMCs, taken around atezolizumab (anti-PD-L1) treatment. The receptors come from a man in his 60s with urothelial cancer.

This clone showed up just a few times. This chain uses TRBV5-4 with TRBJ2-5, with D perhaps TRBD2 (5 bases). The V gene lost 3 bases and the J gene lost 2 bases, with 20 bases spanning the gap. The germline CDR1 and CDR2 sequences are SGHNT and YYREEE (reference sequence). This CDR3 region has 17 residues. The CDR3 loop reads CASSWSRDVALQETQYF. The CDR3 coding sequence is TGTGCCAGCAGCTGGTCTCGGGATGTGGCCCTTCAAGAGACCCAGTACTTC.

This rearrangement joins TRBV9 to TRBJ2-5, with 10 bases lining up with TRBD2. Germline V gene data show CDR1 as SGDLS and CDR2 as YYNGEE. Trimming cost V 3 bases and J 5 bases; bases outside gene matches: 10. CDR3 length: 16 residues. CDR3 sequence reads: CASSGSGGAVGETQYF. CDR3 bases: TGTGCCAGCAGCGGGAGCGGGGGGGCCGTGGGGGAGACCCAGTACTTC.

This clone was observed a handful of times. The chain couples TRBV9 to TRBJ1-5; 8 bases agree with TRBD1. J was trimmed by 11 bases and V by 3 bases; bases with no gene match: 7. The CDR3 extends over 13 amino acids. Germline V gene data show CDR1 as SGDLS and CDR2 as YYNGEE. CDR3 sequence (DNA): TGTGCCAGCAGCGCCATAGACAGGGGAACCCAGCATTTT. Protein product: CASSAIDRGTQHF.

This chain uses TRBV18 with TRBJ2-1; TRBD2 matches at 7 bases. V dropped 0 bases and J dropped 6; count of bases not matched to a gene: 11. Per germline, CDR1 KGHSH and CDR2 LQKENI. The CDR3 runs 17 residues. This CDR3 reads CASSPPFGASGINEQFF. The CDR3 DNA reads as TGTGCCAGCTCACCACCGTTTGGGGCGAGCGGGATCAATGAGCAGTTCTTC.

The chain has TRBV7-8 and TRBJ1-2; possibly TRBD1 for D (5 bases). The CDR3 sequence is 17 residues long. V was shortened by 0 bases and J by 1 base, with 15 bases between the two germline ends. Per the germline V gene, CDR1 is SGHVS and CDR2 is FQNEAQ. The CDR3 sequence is CASSLAQSYRLNYGYTF. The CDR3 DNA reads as TGTGCCAGCAGCTTAGCTCAATCTTACAGGCTTAACTATGGCTACACCTTC.

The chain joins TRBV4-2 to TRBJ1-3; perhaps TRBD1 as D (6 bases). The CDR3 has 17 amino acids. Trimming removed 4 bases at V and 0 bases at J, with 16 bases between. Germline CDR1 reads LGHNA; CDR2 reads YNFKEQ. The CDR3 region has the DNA TGTGCCAGCAGCCCTAACAGGGTAATGGGCTCTGGAAACACCATATATTTT. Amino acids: CASSPNRVMGSGNTIYF.

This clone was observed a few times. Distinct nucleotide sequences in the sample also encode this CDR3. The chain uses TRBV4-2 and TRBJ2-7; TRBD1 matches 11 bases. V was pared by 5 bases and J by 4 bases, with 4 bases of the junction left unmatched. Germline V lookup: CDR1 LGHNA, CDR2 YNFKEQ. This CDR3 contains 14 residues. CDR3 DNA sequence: TGTGCCAGCAGCTCCGGGACAGGGGGGTACGAGCAGTACTTC. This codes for CASSSGTGGYEQYF.

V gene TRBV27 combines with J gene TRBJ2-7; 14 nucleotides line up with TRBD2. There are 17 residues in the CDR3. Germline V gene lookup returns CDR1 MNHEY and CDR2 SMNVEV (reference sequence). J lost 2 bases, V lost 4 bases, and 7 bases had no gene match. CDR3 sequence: CASSSLGLAGGPYEQYF. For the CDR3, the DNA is TGTGCCAGCAGTTCCCTCGGACTAGCGGGGGGCCCCTACGAGCAGTACTTC.

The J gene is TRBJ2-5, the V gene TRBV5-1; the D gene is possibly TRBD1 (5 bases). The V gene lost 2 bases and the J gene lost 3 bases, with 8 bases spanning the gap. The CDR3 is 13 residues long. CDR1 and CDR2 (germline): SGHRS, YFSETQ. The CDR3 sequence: CASSFSREETQYF. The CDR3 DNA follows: TGCGCCAGCAGCTTCTCCAGGGAAGAGACCCAGTACTTC.

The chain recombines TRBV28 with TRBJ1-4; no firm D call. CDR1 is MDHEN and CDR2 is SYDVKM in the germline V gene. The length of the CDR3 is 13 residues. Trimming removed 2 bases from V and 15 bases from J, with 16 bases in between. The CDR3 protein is CASSLMVGVPMFF. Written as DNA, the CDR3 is TGTGCCAGCAGTTTAATGGTCGGGGTCCCCATGTTTTTT.

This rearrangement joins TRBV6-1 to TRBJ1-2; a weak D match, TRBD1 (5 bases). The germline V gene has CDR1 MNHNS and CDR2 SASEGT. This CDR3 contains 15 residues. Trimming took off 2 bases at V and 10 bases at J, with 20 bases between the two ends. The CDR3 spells CASSEFGRTSPLYTF. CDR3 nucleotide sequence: TGTGCCAGCAGTGAATTCGGCCGGACAAGCCCTCTCTACACCTTC.

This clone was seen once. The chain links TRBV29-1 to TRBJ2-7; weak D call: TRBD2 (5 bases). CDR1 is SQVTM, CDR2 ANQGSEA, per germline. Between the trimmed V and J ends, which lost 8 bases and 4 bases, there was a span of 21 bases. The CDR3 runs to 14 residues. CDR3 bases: TGCAGCCCTCTCCGGGGTGGGAGAAAATACGAGCAGTACTTC. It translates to CSPLRGGRKYEQYF.

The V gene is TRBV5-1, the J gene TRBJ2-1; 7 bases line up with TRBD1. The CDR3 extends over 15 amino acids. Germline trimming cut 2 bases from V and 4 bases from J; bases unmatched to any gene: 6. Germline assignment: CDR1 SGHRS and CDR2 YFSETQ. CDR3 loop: CASSFMTGLYNEQFF. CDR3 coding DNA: TGCGCCAGCAGCTTTATGACAGGGCTTTACAATGAGCAGTTCTTC.

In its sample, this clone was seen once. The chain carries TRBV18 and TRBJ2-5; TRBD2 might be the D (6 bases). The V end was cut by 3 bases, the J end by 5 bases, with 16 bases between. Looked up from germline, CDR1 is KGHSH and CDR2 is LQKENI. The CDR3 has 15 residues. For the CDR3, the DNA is TGTGCCAGCTCACCGGACTATGGGACTTCGGAGACCCAGTACTTC. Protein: CASSPDYGTSETQYF.

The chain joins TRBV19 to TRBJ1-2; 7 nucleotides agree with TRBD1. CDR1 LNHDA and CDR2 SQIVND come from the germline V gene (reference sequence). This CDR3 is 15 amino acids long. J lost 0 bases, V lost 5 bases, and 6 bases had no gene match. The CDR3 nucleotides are TGTGCCAGTAGTTCCCGGGACAGAGCTAACTATGGCTACACCTTC. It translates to CASSSRDRANYGYTF.

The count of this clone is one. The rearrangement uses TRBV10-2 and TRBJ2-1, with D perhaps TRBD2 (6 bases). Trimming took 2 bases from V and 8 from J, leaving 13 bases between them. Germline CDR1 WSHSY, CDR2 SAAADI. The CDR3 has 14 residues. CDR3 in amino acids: CASSEDLRGDEQFF. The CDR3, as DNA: TGCGCCAGCAGTGAGGATCTGCGGGGTGATGAGCAGTTCTTC.

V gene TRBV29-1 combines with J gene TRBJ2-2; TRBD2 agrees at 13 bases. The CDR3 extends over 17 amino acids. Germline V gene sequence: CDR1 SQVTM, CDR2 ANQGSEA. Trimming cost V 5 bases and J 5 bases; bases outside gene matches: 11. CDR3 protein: CSVLSGLAGAGTGELFF. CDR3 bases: TGCAGCGTTCTATCAGGACTAGCGGGAGCTGGGACCGGGGAGCTGTTTTTT.

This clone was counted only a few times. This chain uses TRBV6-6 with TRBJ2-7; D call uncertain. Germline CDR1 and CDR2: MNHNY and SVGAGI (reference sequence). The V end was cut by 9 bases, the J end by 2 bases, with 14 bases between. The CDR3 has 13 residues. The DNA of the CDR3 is TGTGCCAGTAGTACGGGTTTGGCCTACGAGCAGTACTTC. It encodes CASSTGLAYEQYF.

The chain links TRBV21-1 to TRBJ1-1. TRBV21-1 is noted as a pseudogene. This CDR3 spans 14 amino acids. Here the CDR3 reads CASRPIGRNTEAFF. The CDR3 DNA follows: TGTGCCAGCCGGCCGATAGGGAGGAACACTGAAGCTTTCTTT.

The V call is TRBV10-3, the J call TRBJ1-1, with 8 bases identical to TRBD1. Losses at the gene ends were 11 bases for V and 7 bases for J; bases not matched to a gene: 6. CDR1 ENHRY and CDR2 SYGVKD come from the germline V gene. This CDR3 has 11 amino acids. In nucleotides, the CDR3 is TGTGCCTCAGACGACAGGGGTGAAGCTTTCTTT. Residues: CASDDRGEAFF.

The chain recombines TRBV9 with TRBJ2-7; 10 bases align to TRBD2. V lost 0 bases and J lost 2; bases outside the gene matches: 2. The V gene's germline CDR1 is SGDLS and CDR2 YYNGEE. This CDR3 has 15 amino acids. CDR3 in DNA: TGTGCCAGCAGCGTAGGGAGCGGGGGGGCCTACGAGCAGTACTTC. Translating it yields CASSVGSGGAYEQYF. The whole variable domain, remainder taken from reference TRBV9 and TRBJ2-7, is DSGVTQTPKHLITATGQRVTLRCSPRSGDLSVYWYQQSLDQGLQFLIQYYNGEERAKGNILERFSAQQFPDLHSELNLSSLELGDSALYFCASSVGSGGAYEQYFGPGTRLTVT.

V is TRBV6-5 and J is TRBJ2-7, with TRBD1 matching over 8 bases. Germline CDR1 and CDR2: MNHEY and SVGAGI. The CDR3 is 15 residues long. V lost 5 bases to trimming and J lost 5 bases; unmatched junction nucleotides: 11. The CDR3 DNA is TGTGCCAGCAGTGGTCAGGGGGCGGGAAGGGACGAGCAGTACTTC. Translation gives CASSGQGAGRDEQYF.

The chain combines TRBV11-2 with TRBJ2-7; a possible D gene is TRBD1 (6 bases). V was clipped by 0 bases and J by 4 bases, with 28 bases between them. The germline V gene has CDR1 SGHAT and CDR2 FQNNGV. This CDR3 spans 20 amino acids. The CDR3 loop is CASSLDMWSQGYPLLYEQYF. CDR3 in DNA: TGTGCCAGCAGCTTAGATATGTGGTCACAGGGTTATCCTCTTTTGTACGAGCAGTACTTC.

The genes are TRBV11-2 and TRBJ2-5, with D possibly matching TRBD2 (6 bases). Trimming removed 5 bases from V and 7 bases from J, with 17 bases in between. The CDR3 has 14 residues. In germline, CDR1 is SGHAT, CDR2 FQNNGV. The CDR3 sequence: CASSPPGGERTQYF. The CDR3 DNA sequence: TGTGCCAGCAGCCCCCCAGGAGGGGAGAGGACCCAGTACTTC.

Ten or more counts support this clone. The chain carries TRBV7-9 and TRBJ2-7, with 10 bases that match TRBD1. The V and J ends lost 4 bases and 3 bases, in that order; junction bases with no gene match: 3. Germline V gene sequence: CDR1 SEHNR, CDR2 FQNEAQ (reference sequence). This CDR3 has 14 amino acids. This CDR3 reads CASSSRTGGYEQYF. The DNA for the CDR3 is TGTGCCAGCAGCTCGAGGACAGGGGGCTACGAGCAGTACTTC.